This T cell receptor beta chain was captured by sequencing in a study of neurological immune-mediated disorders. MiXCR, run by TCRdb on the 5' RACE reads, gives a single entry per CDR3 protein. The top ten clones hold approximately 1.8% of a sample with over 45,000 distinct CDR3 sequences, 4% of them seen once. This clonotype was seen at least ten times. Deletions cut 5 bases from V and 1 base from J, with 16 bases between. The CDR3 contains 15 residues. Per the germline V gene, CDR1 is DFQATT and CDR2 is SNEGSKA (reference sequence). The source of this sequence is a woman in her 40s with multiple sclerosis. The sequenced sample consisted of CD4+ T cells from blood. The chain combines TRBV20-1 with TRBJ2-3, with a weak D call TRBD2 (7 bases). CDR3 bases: TGCAGTGCTGGGGGGGGGCACCGGGGCACAGATACGCAGTATTTT. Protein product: CSAGGGHRGTDTQYF.